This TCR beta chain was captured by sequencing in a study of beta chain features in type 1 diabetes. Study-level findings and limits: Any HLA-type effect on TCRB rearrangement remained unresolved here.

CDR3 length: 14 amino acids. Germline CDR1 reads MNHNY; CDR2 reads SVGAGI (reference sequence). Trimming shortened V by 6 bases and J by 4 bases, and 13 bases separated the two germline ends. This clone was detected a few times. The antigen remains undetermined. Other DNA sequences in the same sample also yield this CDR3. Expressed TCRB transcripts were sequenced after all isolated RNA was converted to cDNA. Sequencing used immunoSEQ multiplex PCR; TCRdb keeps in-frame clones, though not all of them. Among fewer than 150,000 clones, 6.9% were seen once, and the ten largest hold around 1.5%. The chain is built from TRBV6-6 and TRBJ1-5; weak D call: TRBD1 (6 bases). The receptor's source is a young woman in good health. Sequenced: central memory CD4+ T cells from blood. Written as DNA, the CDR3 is TGTGCCAGCAGACAGGACAGCTCTAATCAGCCCCAGCATTTT. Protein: CASRQDSSNQPQHF.